This passage covers 10 T cell receptor beta chains from one sample sequenced in a study of beta chain features in type 1 diabetes. The investigators reverse transcribed all of the isolated RNA, so they sequenced expressed TCRB transcripts. Libraries were prepared by immunoSEQ multiplex PCR; TCRdb keeps only in-frame clonotypes and omits some of them. The data show fewer than 400,000 clones, 7.5% to 9% seen once. Sequenced: central memory CD4+ T cells from blood. These receptors were collected from a woman between 18 and 30 years old in good health.

This clone was counted only a few times. V and J are TRBV4-2 and TRBJ2-3, with 9 nucleotides matching TRBD2. The CDR3 has 17 amino acids. Trimming at V came to 0 bases and at J to 3 bases, leaving 7 bases not matched to a gene. CDR1 is LGHNA and CDR2 is YNFKEQ in the germline V gene. The CDR3 region is CASSQDLVTSGTDTQYF. In DNA, the CDR3 is TGTGCCAGCAGCCAAGATTTAGTAACTAGCGGGACAGATACGCAGTATTTT.

The chain links TRBV21-1 to TRBJ1-1; the table calls TRBD1, which could not be checked here. TRBV21-1 has pseudogene status. The CDR3 is 11 amino acids. In DNA, the CDR3 is TGTGCCACTCTGGGGGCCACTGAAGCTTTCTTT. Protein product: CATLGATEAFF.

The rearrangement uses TRBV29-1 and TRBJ1-5; D possibly corresponds to TRBD1 (6 bases). The ends were cut back, 5 bases at V and 9 bases at J, with 14 bases in the middle. Germline CDR1 and CDR2: SQVTM and ANQGSEA. The CDR3 contains 12 residues. The CDR3, as DNA: TGCAGCGTTTCCGCAGGGGTAGGGCCCCAGCATTTT. Amino acid sequence: CSVSAGVGPQHF.

The V and J genes are TRBV18 and TRBJ2-1; unclear D gene. Looked up from germline, CDR1 is KGHSH and CDR2 is LQKENI. V was clipped by 3 bases and J by 10 bases, with 10 bases between them. The CDR3 loop spans 12 amino acids. The CDR3 loop reads CASSPLFREQFF. The DNA of the CDR3 is TGTGCCAGCTCACCTCTATTCCGGGAGCAGTTCTTC.

Only a few counts were recorded for this clone. This chain connects TRBV15 to TRBJ2-1; D possibly corresponds to TRBD1 (5 bases). The CDR3 runs to 16 residues. Germline CDR1 LNHNV, CDR2 YYDKDF (reference sequence). V gave up 0 bases and J gave up 9 bases, with 18 bases separating them. CDR3 sequence (DNA): TGTGCCACCAGCAGAGATCACAGCAGGGTAGGTGGTGAGCAGTTCTTC. It encodes CATSRDHSRVGGEQFF.

The chain is built from TRBV6-6 and TRBJ2-1; D is ambiguous. The CDR3 length is 11 residues. With 2 bases removed from V and 8 bases from J, the gap between germline ends came to 4 bases. Germline V gives CDR1 MNHNY, CDR2 SVGAGI (reference sequence). The CDR3 DNA follows: TGTGCCAGCAGTTACGACTATGAGCAGTTCTTC. This encodes CASSYDYEQFF.

This clone was found a few times. CDR3 residues: CSVDRDVRLRTQYF. The CDR3 DNA sequence: TGCAGCGTTGATAGGGACGTCCGATTGAGGACCCAGTACTTC. The chain employs TRBV29-1 and TRBJ2-5; D tentatively fits TRBD1 or TRBD2 (5 bases each). The V end lost 3 bases, the J end lost 7 bases, and 18 bases lay between the germline ends. The CDR3 contains 14 residues. The V gene's germline CDR1 is SQVTM and CDR2 ANQGSEA.

This clone was detected only a few times. Other DNA sequences in the same sample also yield this CDR3. The genes are TRBV6-6 and TRBJ2-1; the D is unclear. The CDR3 spans 14 residues. V lost 3 bases to trimming and J lost 0 bases, with 6 bases between them. Looked up from germline, CDR1 is MNHNY and CDR2 is SVGAGI (reference sequence). The CDR3 reads CASSYSSSYNEQFF. The CDR3 DNA reads TGTGCCAGCAGTTATTCCAGCTCCTACAATGAGCAGTTCTTC.

This clone was observed a few times. The chain joins TRBV7-2 to TRBJ2-7; D possibly uses TRBD1 or TRBD2 (5 bases each). CDR1 and CDR2 from the germline V gene are SGHTA and FQGNSA. The CDR3 runs to 15 residues. Trimming cost V 5 bases and J 4 bases, with 18 bases left between them. CDR3 bases: TGTGCCAGCAGCCCCGCCGGGACGGCGACTTACGAGCAGTACTTC. The encoded protein is CASSPAGTATYEQYF.

There are many counts of this clone. The V gene is TRBV28, the J gene TRBJ2-1, with TRBD2 matching 10 bases. This CDR3 is built from 15 residues. V dropped 3 bases and J dropped 5; count of bases not matched to a gene: 4. In germline, CDR1 is MDHEN, CDR2 SYDVKM. The CDR3 DNA reads TGTGCCAGCAGTTTTGCTAGCGGGAGAGACAATGAGCAGTTCTTC. Protein: CASSFASGRDNEQFF.